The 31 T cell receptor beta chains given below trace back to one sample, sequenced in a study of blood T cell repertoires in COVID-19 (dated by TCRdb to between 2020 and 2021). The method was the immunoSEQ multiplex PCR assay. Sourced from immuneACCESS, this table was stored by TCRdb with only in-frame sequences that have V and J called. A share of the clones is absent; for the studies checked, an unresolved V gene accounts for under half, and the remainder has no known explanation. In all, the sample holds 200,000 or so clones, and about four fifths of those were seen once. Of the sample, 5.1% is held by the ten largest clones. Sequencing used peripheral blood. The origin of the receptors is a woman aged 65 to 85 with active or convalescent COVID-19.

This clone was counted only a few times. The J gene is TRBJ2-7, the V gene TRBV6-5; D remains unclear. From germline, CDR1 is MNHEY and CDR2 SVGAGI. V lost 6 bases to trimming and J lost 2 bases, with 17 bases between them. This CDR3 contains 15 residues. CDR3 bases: TGTGCCAGCAGCCCCGCAGGCCAGCAGACCTACGAGCAGTACTTC. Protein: CASSPAGQQTYEQYF.

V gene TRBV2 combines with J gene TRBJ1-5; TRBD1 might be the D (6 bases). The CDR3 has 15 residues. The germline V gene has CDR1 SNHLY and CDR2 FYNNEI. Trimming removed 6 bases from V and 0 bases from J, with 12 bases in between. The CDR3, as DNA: TGTGCCAGCAGAGGACAGAAACATAGCAATCAGCCCCAGCATTTT. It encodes CASRGQKHSNQPQHF.

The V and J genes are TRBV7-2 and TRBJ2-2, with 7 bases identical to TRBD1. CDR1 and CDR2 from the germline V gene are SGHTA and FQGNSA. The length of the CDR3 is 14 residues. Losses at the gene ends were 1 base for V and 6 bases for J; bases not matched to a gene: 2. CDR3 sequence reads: CASSLGGQAGELFF. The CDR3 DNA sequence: TGTGCCAGCAGCTTAGGAGGACAGGCCGGGGAGCTGTTTTTT.

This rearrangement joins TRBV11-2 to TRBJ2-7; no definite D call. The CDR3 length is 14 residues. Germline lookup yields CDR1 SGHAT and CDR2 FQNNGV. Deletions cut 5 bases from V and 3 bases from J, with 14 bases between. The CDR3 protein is CASSLSLGDYEQYF. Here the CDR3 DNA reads TGTGCCAGCAGCCTCTCCCTCGGAGACTACGAGCAGTACTTC.

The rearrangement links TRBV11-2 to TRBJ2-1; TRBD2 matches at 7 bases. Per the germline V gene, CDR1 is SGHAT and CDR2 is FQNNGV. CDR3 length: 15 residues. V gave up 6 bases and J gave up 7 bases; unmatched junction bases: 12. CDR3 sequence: CASSKKGLVGNEQFF. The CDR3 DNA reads TGTGCCAGCAGTAAAAAAGGACTAGTAGGAAATGAGCAGTTCTTC.

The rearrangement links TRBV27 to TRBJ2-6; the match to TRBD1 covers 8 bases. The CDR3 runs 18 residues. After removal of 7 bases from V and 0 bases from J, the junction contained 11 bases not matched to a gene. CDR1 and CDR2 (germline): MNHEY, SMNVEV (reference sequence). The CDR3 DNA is TGTGCCAGCACCCCACGGGGACAGGCCAACTCTGGGGCCAACGTCCTGACTTTC. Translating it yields CASTPRGQANSGANVLTF.

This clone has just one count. In DNA form, the CDR3 reads TGTGCCAGCAGCCCAGACAGGGAAGGTCTGAACACCGGGGAGCTGTTTTTT. It codes for CASSPDREGLNTGELFF. The chain is built from TRBV5-4 and TRBJ2-2, with 7 nucleotides matching TRBD1. The CDR3 consists of 17 residues. Germline V gene lookup returns CDR1 SGHNT and CDR2 YYREEE (reference sequence). The J segment lost 1 base and the V segment lost 4 bases, leaving 10 bases of the junction unmatched. Full variable domain (outside the CDR3, taken from reference TRBV5-4 and TRBJ2-2): ETGVTQSPTHLIKTRGQQVTLRCSSQSGHNTVSWYQQALGQGPQFIFQYYREEENGRGNFPPRFSGLQFPNYSSELNVNALELDDSALYLCASSPDREGLNTGELFFGEGSRLTVL.

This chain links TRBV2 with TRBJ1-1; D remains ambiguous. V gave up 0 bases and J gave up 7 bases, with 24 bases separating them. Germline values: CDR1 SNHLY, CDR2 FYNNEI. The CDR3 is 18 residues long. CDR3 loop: CASSEASPHTITGIEAFF. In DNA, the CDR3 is TGTGCCAGCAGTGAAGCGTCACCCCATACCATCACCGGGATTGAAGCTTTCTTT. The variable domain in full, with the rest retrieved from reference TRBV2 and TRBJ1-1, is EPEVTQTPSHQVTQMGQEVILRCVPISNHLYFYWYRQILGQKVEFLVSFYNNEISEKSEIFDDQFSVERPDGSNFTLKIRSTKLEDSAMYFCASSEASPHTITGIEAFFGQGTRLTVV.

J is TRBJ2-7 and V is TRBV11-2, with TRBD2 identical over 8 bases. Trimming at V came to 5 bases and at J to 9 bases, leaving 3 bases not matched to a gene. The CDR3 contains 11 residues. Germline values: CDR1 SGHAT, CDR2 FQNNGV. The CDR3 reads CASSTGLVQYF. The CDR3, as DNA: TGTGCCAGCAGCACGGGACTAGTGCAGTACTTC.

CDR3 protein: CASSPRPGSGNTIYF. Here the CDR3 DNA reads TGTGCCAGCAGCCCAAGGCCGGGCTCTGGAAACACCATATATTTT. V gene TRBV27 combines with J gene TRBJ1-3, with D uncertain. Per the germline V gene, CDR1 is MNHEY and CDR2 is SMNVEV (reference sequence). V was clipped by 6 bases and J by 0 bases, with 12 bases between them. This CDR3 region has 15 residues.

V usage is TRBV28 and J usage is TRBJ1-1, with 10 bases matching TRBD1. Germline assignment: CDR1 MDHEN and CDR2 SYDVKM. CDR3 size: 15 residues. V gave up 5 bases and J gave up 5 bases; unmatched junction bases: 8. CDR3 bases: TGTGCCAGCAGTCCGAGACAGGGGGCGATTACTGAAGCTTTCTTT. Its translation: CASSPRQGAITEAFF.

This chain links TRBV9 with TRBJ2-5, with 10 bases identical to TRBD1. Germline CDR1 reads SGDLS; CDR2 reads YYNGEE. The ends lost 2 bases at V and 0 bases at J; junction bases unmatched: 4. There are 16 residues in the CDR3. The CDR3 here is CASSVTGGAYQETQYF. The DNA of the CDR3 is TGTGCCAGCAGCGTGACAGGGGGCGCTTACCAAGAGACCCAGTACTTC. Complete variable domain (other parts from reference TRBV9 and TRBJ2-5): DSGVTQTPKHLITATGQRVTLRCSPRSGDLSVYWYQQSLDQGLQFLIQYYNGEERAKGNILERFSAQQFPDLHSELNLSSLELGDSALYFCASSVTGGAYQETQYFGPGTRLLVL.

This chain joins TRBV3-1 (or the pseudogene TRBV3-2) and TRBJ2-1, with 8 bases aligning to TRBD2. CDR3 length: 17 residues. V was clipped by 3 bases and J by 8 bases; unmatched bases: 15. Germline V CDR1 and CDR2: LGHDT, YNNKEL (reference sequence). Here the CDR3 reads CASSHSSSSGSNDEQFF. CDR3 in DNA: TGTGCCAGCAGCCATAGTAGTTCCAGCGGGAGTAATGATGAGCAGTTCTTC.

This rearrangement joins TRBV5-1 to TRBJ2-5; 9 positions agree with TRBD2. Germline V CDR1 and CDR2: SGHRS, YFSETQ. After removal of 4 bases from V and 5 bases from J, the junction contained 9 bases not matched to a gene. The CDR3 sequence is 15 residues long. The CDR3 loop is CASSPQTSGRETQYF. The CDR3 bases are TGCGCCAGCAGCCCTCAGACCAGCGGGAGGGAGACCCAGTACTTC.

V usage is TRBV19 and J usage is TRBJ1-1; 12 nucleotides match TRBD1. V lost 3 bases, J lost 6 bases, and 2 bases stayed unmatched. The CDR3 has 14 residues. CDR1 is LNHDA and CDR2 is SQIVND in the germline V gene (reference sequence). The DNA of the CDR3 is TGTGCCAGTAGTATTGGGACAGGGGGCGCTGAAGCTTTCTTT. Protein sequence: CASSIGTGGAEAFF.

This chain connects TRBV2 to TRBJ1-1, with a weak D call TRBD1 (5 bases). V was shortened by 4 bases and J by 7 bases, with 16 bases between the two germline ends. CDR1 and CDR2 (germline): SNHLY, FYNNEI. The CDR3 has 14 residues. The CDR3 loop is CASSAGGGRIEAFF. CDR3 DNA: TGTGCCAGCAGTGCTGGGGGGGGGAGGATTGAAGCTTTCTTT.

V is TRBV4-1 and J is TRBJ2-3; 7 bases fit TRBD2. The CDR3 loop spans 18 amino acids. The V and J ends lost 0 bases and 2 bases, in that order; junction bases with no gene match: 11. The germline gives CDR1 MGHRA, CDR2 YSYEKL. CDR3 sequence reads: CASSQEMRLALSTDTQYF. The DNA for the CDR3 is TGCGCCAGCAGCCAAGAAATGAGACTAGCCCTTTCCACAGATACGCAGTATTTT.

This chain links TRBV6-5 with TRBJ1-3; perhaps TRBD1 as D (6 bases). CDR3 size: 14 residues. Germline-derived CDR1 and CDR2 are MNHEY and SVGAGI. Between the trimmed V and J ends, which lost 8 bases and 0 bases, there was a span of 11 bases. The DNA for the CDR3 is TGTGCCAGCCGAGGACAGTACTCTGGAAACACCATATATTTT. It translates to CASRGQYSGNTIYF.

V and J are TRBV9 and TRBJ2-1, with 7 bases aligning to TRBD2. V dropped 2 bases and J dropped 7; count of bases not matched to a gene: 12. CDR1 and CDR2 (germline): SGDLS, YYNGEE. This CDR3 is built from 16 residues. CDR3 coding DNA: TGTGCCAGCAGCGTTACGGTTGGCGGGAGAACGAATGAGCAGTTCTTC. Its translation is CASSVTVGGRTNEQFF.

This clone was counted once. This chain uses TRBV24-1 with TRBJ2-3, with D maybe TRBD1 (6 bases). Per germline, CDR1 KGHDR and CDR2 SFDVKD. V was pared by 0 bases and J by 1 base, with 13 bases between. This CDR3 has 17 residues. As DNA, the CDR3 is TGTGCCACCAGTGATTTGATAGGGGGACGTGGCACAGATACGCAGTATTTT. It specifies CATSDLIGGRGTDTQYF.

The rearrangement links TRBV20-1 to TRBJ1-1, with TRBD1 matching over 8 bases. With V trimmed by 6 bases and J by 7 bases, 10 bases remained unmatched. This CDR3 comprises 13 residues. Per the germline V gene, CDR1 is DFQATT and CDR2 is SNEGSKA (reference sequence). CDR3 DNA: TGCAGTGCCAGTCGACAGGGGAGTGTTGAAGCTTTCTTT. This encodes CSASRQGSVEAFF.

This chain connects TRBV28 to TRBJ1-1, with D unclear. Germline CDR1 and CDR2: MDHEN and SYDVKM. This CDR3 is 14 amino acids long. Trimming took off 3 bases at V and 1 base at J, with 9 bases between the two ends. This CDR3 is CASSLAGKNTEAFF. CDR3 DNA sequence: TGTGCCAGCAGTTTGGCGGGTAAGAACACTGAAGCTTTCTTT.

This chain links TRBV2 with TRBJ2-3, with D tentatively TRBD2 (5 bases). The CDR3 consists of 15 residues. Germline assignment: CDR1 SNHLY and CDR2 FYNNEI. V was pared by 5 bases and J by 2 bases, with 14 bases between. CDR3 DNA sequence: TGTGCCAGCAGTTTAGTGCTAGCTTTCACAGATACGCAGTATTTT. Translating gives CASSLVLAFTDTQYF.

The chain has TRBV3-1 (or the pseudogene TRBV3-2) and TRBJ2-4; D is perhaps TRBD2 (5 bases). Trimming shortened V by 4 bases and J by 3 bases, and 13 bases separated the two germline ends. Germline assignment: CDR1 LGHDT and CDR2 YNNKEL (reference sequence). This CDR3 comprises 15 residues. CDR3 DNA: TGTGCCAGCAGCCCCTACAGCCGGGGCAAAAACATTCAGTACTTC. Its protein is CASSPYSRGKNIQYF.

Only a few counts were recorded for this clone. CDR3 sequence (DNA): TGCGCCAGCAGCCAAGCCTCGGGACAGGGGTACGAGCAGTACTTC. Protein: CASSQASGQGYEQYF. The rearrangement uses TRBV4-1 and TRBJ2-7, with 10 bases that match TRBD1. There are 15 residues in the CDR3. CDR1 is MGHRA, CDR2 YSYEKL, per germline. With 1 base clipped from V and 4 bases from J, the junction kept 4 bases outside the gene matches.

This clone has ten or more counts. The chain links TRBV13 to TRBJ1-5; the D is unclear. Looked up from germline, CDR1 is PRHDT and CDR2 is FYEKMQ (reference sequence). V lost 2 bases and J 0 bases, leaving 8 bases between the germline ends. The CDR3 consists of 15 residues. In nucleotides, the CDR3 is TGTGCCAGCAGCTTACGTTCCTTTAGCAATCAGCCCCAGCATTTT. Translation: CASSLRSFSNQPQHF. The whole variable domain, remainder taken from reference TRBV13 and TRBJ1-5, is AAGVIQSPRHLIKEKRETATLKCYPIPRHDTVYWYQQGPGQDPQFLISFYEKMQSDKGSIPDRFSAQQFSDYHSELNMSSLELGDSALYFCASSLRSFSNQPQHFGDGTRLSIL.

CDR3 DNA sequence: TGTGCCAGCAGGGGGCCAGGGGGCACTGAAGCTTTCTTT. Translation: CASRGPGGTEAFF. The genes are TRBV6-5 and TRBJ1-1; TRBD1 aligns across 7 bases. This CDR3 is built from 13 residues. Germline CDR1 MNHEY, CDR2 SVGAGI. J was trimmed by 4 bases and V by 6 bases; bases with no gene match: 5.

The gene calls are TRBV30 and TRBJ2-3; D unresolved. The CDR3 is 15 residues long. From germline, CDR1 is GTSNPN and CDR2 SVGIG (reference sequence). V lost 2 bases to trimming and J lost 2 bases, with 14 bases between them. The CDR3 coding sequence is TGTGCCTGGAGTATCGGTCCTCTTGCCACAGATACGCAGTATTTT. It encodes CAWSIGPLATDTQYF.

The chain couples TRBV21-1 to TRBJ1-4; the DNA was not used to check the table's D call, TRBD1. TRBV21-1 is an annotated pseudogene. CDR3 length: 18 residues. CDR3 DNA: TGTGCCAGCAGCACCCCCCTTAGGGACAGAGTAGATAATGAAAAACTGTTTTTT. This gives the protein CASSTPLRDRVDNEKLFF.

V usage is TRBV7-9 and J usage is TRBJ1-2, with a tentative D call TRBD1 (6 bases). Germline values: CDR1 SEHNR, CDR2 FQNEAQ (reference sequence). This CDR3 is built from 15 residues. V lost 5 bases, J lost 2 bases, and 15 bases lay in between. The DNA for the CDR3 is TGTGCCAGCAGCCCCGGGAGGGGGACAAACTATGGCTACACCTTC. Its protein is CASSPGRGTNYGYTF.

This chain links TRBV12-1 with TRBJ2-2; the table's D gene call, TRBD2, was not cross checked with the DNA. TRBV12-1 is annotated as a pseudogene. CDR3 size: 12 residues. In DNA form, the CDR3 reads TGTAGGGGAGGAAAGAACACCGGGGAGCTGTTTTTT. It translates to CRGGKNTGELFF.